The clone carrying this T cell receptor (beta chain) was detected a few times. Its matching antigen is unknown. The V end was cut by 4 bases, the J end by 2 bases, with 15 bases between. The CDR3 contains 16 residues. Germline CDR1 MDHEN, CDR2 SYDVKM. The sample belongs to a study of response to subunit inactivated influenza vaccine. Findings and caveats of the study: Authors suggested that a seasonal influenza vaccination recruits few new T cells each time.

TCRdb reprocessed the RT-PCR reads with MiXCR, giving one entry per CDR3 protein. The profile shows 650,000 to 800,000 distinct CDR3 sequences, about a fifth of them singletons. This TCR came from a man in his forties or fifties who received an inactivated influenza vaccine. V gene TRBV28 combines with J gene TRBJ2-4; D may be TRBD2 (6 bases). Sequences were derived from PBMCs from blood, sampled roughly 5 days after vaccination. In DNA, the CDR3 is TGTGCCAGCAGTTCGCCCTTAGCGGAGCCCAAAAACATTCAGTACTTC. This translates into CASSSPLAEPKNIQYF. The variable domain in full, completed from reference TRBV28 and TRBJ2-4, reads DVKVTQSSRYLVKRTGEKVFLECVQDMDHENMFWYRQDPGLGLRLIYFSYDVKMKEKGDIPEGYSVSREKKERFSLILESASTNQTSMYLCASSSPLAEPKNIQYFGAGTRLSVL.